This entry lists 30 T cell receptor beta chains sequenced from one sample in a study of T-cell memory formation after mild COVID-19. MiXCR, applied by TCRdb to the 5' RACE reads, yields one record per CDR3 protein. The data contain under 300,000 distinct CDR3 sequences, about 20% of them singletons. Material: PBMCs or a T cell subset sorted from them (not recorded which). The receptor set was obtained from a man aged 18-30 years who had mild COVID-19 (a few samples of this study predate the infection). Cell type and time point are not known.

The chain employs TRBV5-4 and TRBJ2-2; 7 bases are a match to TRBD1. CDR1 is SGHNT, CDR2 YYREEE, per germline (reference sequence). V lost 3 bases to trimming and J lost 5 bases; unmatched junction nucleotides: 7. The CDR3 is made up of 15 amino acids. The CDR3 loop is CASSSDRQLTGELFF. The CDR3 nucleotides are TGTGCCAGCAGCTCGGACAGGCAGTTGACCGGGGAGCTGTTTTTT.

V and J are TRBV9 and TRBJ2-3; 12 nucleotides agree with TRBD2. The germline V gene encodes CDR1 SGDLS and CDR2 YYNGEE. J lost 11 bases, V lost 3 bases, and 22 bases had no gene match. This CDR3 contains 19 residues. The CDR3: CASSATLAGGLPPLGVQYF. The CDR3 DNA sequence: TGTGCCAGCAGCGCTACCCTAGCGGGGGGGCTCCCTCCTCTTGGTGTGCAGTATTTT.

The CDR3 here is CASSYRAHYGYTF. In DNA form, the CDR3 reads TGTGCCAGCAGCTACAGGGCCCACTATGGCTACACCTTC. The chain has TRBV3-1 and TRBJ1-2, with TRBD1 as a possible D gene (6 bases). The V and J ends lost 5 bases and 3 bases respectively, with 10 bases between them. This CDR3 is 13 amino acids long. Per the germline V gene, CDR1 is LGHDT and CDR2 is YNNKEL (reference sequence).

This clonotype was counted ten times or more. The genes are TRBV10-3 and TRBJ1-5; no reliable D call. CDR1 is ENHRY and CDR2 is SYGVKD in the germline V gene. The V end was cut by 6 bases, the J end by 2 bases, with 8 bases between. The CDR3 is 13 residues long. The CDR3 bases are TGTGCCATCAGGAGGGAGGGCAATCAGCCCCAGCATTTT. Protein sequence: CAIRREGNQPQHF.

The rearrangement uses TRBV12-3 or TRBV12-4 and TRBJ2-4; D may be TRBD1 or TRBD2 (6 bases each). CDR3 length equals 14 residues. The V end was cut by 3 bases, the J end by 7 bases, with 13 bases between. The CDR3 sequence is CASSFWGAGNIQYF. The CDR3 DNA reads TGTGCCAGCAGTTTTTGGGGGGCCGGGAACATTCAGTACTTC.

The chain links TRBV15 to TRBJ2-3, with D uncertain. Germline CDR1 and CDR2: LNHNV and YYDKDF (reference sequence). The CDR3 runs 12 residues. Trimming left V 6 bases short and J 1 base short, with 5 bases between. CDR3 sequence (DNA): TGTGCCACCAGTTGGGGCACAGATACGCAGTATTTT. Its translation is CATSWGTDTQYF. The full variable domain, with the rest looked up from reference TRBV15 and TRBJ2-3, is DAMVIQNPRYQVTQFGKPVTLSCSQTLNHNVMYWYQQKSSQAPKLLFHYYDKDFNNEADTPDNFQSRRPNTSFCFLDIRSPGLGDTAMYLCATSWGTDTQYFGPGTRLTVL.

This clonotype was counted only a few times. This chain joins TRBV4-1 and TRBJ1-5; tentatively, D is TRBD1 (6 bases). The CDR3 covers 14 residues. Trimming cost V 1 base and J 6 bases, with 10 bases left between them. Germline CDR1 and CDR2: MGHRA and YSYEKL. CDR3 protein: CASSQGGAVQPQHF. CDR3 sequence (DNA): TGCGCCAGCAGCCAAGGGGGGGCGGTTCAGCCCCAGCATTTT.

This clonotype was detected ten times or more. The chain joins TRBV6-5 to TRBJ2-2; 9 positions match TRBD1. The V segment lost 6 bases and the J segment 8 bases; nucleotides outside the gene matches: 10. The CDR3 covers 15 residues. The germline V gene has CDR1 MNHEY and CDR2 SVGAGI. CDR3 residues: CASRTTGGLTGELFF. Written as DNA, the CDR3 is TGTGCCAGCAGGACGACAGGGGGATTGACTGGGGAGCTGTTTTTT.

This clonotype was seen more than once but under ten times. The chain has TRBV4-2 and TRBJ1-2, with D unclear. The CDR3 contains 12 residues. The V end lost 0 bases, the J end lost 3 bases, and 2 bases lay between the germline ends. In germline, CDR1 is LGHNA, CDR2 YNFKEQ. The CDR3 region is CASSQDDYGYTF. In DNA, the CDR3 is TGTGCCAGCAGCCAAGATGACTATGGCTACACCTTC.

The CDR3 DNA follows: TGTGCCATCAGTGAGTCCGCGGTCGGTAAAAACATTCAGTACTTC. Encoded protein: CAISESAVGKNIQYF. V gene TRBV10-3 combines with J gene TRBJ2-4; D remains ambiguous. CDR1 ENHRY and CDR2 SYGVKD come from the germline V gene. Trimming removed 0 bases at V and 4 bases at J, with 10 bases between. CDR3 length: 15 residues.

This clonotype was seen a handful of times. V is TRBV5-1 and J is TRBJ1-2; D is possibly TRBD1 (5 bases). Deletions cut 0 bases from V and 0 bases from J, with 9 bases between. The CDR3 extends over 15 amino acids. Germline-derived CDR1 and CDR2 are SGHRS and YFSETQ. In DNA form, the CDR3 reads TGCGCCAGCAGCTTGGTCGGGACTTCTAACTATGGCTACACCTTC. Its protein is CASSLVGTSNYGYTF. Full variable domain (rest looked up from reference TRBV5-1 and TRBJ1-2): KAGVTQTPRYLIKTRGQQVTLSCSPISGHRSVSWYQQTPGQGLQFLFEYFSETQRNKGNFPGRFSGRQFSNSRSEMNVSTLELGDSALYLCASSLVGTSNYGYTFGSGTRLTVV.

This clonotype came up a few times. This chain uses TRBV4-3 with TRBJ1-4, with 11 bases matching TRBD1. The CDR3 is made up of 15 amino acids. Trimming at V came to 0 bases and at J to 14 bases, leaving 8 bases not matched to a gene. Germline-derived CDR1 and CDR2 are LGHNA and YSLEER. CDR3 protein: CASSQDPGQGERLFF. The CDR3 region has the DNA TGCGCCAGCAGCCAAGACCCGGGACAGGGGGAAAGGCTGTTTTTT.

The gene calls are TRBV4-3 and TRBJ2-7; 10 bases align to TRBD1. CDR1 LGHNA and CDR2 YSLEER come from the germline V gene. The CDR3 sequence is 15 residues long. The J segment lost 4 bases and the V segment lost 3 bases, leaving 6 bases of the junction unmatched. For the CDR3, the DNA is TGCGCCAGCAGCCAGTCCAGGACAGGGGGGTACGAGCAGTACTTC. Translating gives CASSQSRTGGYEQYF.

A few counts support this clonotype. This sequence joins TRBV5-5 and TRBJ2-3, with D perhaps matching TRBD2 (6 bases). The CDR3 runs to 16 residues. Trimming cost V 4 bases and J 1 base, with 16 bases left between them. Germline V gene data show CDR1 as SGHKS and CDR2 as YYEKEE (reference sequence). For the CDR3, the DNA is TGTGCCAGCAGCCCCGTAAGAGGCGGGGGCACAGATACGCAGTATTTT. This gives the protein CASSPVRGGGTDTQYF.

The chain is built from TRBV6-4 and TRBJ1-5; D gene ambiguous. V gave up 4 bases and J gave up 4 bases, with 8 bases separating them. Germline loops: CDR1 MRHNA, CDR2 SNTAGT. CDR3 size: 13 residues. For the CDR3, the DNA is TGTGCCAGCAGTGTAGCACGTAATCAGCCCCAGCATTTT. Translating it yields CASSVARNQPQHF.

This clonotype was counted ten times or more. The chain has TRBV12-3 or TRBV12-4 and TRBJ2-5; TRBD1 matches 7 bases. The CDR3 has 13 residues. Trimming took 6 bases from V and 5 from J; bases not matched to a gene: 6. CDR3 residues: CASSNRGGETQYF. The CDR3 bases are TGTGCCAGCAGCAACAGGGGTGGGGAGACCCAGTACTTC.

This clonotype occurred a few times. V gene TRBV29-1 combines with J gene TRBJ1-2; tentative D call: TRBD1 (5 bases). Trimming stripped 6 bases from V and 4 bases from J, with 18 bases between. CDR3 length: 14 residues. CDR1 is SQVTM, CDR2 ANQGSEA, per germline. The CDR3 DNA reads TGCAGCGTCGAACCCGCTGGGGGTCCCTATGGCTACACCTTC. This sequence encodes CSVEPAGGPYGYTF. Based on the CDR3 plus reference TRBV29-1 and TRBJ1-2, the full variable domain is SAVISQKPSRDICQRGTSLTIQCQVDSQVTMMFWYRQQPGQSLTLIATANQGSEATYESGFVIDKFPISRPNLTFSTLTVSNMSPEDSSIYLCSVEPAGGPYGYTFGSGTRLTVV.

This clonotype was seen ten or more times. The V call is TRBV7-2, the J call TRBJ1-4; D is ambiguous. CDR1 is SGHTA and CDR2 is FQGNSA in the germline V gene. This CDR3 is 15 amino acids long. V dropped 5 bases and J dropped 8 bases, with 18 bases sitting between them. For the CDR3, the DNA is TGTGCCAGCAGCCCGTTACACCTCCGAGGGGAAAAACTGTTTTTT. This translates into CASSPLHLRGEKLFF.

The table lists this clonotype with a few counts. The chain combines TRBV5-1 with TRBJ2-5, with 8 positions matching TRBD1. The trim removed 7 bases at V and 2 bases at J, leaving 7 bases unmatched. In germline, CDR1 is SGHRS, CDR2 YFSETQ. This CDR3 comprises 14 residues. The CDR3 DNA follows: TGCGCCAGCGGGCAGGGGGCCGGGCAAGAGACCCAGTACTTC. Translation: CASGQGAGQETQYF.

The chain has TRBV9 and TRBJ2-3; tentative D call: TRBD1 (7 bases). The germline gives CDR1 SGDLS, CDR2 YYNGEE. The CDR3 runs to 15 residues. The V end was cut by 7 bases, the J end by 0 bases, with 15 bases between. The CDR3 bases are TGTGCCAGCGCAGGGGGAGGTTTTAGCACAGATACGCAGTATTTT. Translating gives CASAGGGFSTDTQYF.

The CDR3 region has the DNA TGTGCCAGCAGTCCGGGGACACCTAGGGCGCCCCAGCATTTT. Its protein is CASSPGTPRAPQHF. This sequence joins TRBV12-3 or TRBV12-4 and TRBJ1-5, with D perhaps matching TRBD1 (6 bases). The CDR3 extends over 14 amino acids. Trimming removed 5 bases from V and 9 bases from J, with 17 bases in between.

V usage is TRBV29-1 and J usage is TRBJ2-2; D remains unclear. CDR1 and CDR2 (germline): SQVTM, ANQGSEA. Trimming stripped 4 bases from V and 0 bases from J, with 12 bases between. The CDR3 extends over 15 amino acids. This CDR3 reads CSVGSSGTNTGELFF. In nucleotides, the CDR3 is TGCAGCGTTGGATCATCCGGTACGAACACCGGGGAGCTGTTTTTT.

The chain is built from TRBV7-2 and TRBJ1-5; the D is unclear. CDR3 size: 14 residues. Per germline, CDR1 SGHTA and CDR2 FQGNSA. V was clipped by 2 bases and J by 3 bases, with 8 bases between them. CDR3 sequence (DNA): TGTGCCAGCAGCTTACAGGCGGACAATCAGCCCCAGCATTTT. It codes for CASSLQADNQPQHF. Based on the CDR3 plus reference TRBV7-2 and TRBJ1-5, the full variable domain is GAGVSQSPSNKVTEKGKDVELRCDPISGHTALYWYRQSLGQGLEFLIYFQGNSAPDKSGLPSDRFSAERTGGSVSTLTIQRTQQEDSAVYLCASSLQADNQPQHFGDGTRLSIL.

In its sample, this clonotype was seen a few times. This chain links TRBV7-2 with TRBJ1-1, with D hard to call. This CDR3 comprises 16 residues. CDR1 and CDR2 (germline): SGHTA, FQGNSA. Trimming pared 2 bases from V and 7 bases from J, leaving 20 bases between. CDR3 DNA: TGTGCCAGCAGCTTAAGCCCCGGGCGGGGTTTGGGTGAAGCTTTCTTT. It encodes CASSLSPGRGLGEAFF.

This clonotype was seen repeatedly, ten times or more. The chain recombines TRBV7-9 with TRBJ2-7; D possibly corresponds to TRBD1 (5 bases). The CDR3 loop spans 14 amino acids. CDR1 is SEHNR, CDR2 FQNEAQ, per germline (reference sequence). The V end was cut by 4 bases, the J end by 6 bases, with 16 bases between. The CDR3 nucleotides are TGTGCCAGCAGCTCCACTACAGGTCTCTCCGAGCAGTACGTC. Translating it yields CASSSTTGLSEQYV.

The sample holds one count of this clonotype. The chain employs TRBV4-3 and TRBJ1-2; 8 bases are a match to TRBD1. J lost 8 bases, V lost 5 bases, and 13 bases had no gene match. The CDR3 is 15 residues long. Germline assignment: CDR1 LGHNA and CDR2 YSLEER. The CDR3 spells CASSTRATGVEGYTF. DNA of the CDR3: TGCGCCAGCAGCACCCGTGCGACAGGGGTAGAGGGCTACACCTTC.

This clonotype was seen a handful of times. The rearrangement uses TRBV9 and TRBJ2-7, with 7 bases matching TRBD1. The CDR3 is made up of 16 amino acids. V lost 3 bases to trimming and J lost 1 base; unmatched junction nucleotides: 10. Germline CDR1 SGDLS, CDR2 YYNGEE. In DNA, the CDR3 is TGTGCCAGCAGCGCCCAGACAGGGAGATCTTCCTACGAGCAGTACTTC. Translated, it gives CASSAQTGRSSYEQYF.

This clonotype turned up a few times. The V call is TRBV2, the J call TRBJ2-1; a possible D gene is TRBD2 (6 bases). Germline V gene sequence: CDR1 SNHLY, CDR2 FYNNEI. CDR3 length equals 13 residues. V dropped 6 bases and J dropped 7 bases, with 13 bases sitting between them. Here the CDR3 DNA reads TGTGCCAGCAGGCTAGGTGGGGGGAATGAGCAGTTCTTC. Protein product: CASRLGGGNEQFF.

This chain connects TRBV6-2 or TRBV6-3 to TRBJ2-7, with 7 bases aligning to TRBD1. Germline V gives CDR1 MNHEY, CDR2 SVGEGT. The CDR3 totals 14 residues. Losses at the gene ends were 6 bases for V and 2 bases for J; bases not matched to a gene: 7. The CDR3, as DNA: TGTGCCAGCAGACCGAGGACAGGAACCTACGAGCAGTACGTC. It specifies CASRPRTGTYEQYV.

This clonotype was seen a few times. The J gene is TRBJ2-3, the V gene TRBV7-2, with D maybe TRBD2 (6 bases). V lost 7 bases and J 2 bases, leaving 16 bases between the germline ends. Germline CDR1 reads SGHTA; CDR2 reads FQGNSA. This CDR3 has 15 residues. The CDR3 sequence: CASNYGGYYTDTQYF. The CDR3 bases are TGTGCCAGCAACTACGGGGGATACTACACAGATACGCAGTATTTT. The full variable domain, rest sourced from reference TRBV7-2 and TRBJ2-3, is GAGVSQSPSNKVTEKGKDVELRCDPISGHTALYWYRQSLGQGLEFLIYFQGNSAPDKSGLPSDRFSAERTGGSVSTLTIQRTQQEDSAVYLCASNYGGYYTDTQYFGPGTRLTVL.